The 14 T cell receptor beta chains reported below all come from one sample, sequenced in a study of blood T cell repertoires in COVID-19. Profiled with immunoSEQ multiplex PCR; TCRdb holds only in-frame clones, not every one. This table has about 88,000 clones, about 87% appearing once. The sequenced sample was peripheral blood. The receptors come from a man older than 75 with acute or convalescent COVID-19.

CDR3 nucleotides: TGTGCCAGCAGTCCCCGAGCTCCAGAGCGACGGGAGACCCAGTACTTC. It codes for CASSPRAPERRETQYF. The V call is TRBV27, the J call TRBJ2-5; D call uncertain. The CDR3 has 16 residues. CDR1 is MNHEY, CDR2 SMNVEV, per germline (reference sequence). With 5 bases removed from V and 5 bases from J, the gap between germline ends came to 21 bases.

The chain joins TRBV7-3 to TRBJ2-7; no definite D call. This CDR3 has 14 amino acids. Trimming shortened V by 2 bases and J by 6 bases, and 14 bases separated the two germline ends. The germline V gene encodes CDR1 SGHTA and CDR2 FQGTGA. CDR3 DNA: TGTGCCAGCAGCTTAGGTGCTGAATACGGCGAGCAGTACTTC. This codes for CASSLGAEYGEQYF.

The CDR3 reads CASSQERTGWETQYF. CDR3 sequence (DNA): TGTGCCAGCAGCCAAGAAAGGACAGGATGGGAGACCCAGTACTTC. V gene TRBV3-1 (or the pseudogene TRBV3-2) combines with J gene TRBJ2-5; 7 bases agree with TRBD1. The germline CDR1 and CDR2 sequences are LGHDT and YNNKEL (reference sequence). V was pared by 0 bases and J by 5 bases, with 6 bases of the junction left unmatched. The CDR3 totals 15 residues.

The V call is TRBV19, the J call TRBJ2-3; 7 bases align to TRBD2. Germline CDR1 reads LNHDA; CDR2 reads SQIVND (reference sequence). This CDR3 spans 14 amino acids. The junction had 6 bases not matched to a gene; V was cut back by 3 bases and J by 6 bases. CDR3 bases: TGTGCCAGTAGTATGGGCTGGGGAGGGGATACGCAGTATTTT. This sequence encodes CASSMGWGGDTQYF.

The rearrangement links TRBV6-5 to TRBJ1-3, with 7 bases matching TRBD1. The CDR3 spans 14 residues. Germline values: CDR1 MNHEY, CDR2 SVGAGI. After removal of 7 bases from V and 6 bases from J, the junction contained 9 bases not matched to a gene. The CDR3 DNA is TGTGCCAGCATCCTCGACAGGGTTCAAAACACCATATATTTT. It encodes CASILDRVQNTIYF.

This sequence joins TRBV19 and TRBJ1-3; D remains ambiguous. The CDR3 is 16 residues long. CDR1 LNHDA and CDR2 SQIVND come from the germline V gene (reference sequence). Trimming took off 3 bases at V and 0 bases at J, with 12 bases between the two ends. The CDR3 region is CASSMATERSGNTIYF. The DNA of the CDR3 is TGTGCCAGTAGTATGGCTACTGAGCGCTCTGGAAACACCATATATTTT.

CDR3: CARSLLRKGTDTQYF. The CDR3 region has the DNA TGTGCCAGAAGCTTGTTGAGGAAGGGCACAGATACGCAGTATTTT. The chain joins TRBV5-3 to TRBJ2-3; the D is unclear. TRBV5-3 is an open reading frame whose function is uncertain. The CDR3 contains 15 residues. Deletions cut 1 base from V and 1 base from J, with 10 bases between.

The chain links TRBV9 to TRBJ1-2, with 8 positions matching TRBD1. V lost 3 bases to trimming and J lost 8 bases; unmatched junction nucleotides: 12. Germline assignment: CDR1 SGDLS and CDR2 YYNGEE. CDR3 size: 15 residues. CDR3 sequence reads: CASSGQPQGALGYTF. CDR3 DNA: TGTGCCAGCAGCGGCCAGCCGCAGGGGGCGCTGGGCTACACCTTC.

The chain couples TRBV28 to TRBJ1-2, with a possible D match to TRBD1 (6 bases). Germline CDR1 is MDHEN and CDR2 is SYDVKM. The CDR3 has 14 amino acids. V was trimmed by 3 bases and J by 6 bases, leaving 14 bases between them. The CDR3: CASSLRQVENGYTF. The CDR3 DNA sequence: TGTGCCAGCAGTTTGAGACAGGTGGAAAATGGCTACACCTTC.

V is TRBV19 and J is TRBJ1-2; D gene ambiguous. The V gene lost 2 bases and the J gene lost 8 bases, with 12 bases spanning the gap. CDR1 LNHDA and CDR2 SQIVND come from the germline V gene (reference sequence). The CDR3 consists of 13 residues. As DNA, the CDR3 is TGTGCCAGTAGTATAAGCGTCCCTTCGGGCTACACCTTC. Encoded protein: CASSISVPSGYTF.

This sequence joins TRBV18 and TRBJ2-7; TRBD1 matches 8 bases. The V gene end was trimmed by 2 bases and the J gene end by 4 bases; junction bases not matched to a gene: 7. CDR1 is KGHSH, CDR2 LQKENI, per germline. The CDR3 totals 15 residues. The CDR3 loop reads CASSPGQGALYEQYF. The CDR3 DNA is TGTGCCAGCTCACCAGGGCAGGGGGCACTATACGAGCAGTACTTC.

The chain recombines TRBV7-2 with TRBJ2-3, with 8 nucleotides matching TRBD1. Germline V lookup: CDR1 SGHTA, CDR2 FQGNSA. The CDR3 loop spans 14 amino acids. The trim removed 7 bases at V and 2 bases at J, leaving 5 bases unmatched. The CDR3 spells CASNGQGHTDTQYF. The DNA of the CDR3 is TGTGCCAGCAATGGACAGGGACACACAGATACGCAGTATTTT.

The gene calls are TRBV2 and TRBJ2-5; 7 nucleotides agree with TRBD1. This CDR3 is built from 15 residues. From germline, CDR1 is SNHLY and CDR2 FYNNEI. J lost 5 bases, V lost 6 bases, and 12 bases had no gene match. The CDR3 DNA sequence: TGTGCCAGCAGCCTGGACAGGAGATTAGGCGAGACCCAGTACTTC. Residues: CASSLDRRLGETQYF.

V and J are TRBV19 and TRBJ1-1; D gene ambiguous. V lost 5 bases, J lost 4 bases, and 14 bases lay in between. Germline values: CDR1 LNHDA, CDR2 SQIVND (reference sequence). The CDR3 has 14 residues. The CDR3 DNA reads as TGTGCCAGTAGTCCCCAACAACGAAGCACTGAAGCTTTCTTT. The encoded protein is CASSPQQRSTEAFF.